Listed below are T cell receptor beta chains from one sample, sequenced in a study of shared clonotypes between healthy human individuals. The assay was immunoSEQ multiplex PCR, and TCRdb's table has in-frame clones only and misses some. The sample has 650,000 to 800,000 clones, around 92% seen once. Sequenced: naive CD8+ T cells sorted from blood. These TCRs come from a man aged 25-45 years in good health. CDR3s include the opening cysteine and the closing phenylalanine or tryptophan. The order of the fields is J gene, D gene, V gene, CDR3 DNA, CDR3 protein. D genes are given only for firm matches.

>TRBJ2-7|TRBD1|TRBV2
TGTGCCAGCCTACAGGGGACCTACGAGCAGTACTTC
CASLQGTYEQYF
>TRBJ2-2|NA|TRBV4-1
TGCGCCAGCAGCCAATATACGACGAACACCGGGGAGCTGTTTTTT
CASSQYTTNTGELFF
>TRBJ1-1|TRBD1|TRBV27
TGTGCCAGCAGTCTAAGGACAGGGGGAAACACTGAAGCTTTCTTT
CASSLRTGGNTEAFF
>TRBJ2-1|NA|TRBV5-1
TGCGCCAGCAGCTTGGGGAGCGATGAGCAGTTCTTC
CASSLGSDEQFF
>TRBJ2-1|TRBD2|TRBV11-2
TGTGCCAGCAGCGGGAGGGCCGGGTATGAGCAGTTCTTC
CASSGRAGYEQFF
>TRBJ2-7|TRBD2|TRBV5-1
TGCGCCAGCAGCCCCGTTAGCGGGAGCTCCTACGAGCAGTACTTC
CASSPVSGSSYEQYF
>TRBJ2-1|TRBD1|TRBV29-1
TGCAGCGCCACCGACTCAAGAACAGGGGTGGGGTGGAATGAGCAGTTCTTC
CSATDSRTGVGWNEQFF
>TRBJ1-1|TRBD1|TRBV10-3
TGTGCCATCAGAACTGACAGGGGAAACACTGAAGCTTTCTTT
CAIRTDRGNTEAFF
>TRBJ2-7|NA|TRBV9
TGTGCCAGCAGCGTAGCTGGGAGCGAGCAGTACTTC
CASSVAGSEQYF
>TRBJ2-1|TRBD1|TRBV9
TGTGCCAGCAGCTACAGGGGCGGCAATGAGCAGTTCTTC
CASSYRGGNEQFF
>TRBJ2-1|NA|TRBV5-6
TGTGCCAGCAGCTTGGGCCCGAACAATGAGCAGTTCTTC
CASSLGPNNEQFF
>TRBJ2-1|NA|TRBV29-1
TGCAGCGTTGAACTCCCGGGACGACGCAATGAGCAGTTCTTC
CSVELPGRRNEQFF
>TRBJ2-2|TRBD1|TRBV19
TGTGCCAGTATAGGACAGGGACAGGGCAACACCGGGGAGCTGTTTTTT
CASIGQGQGNTGELFF
>TRBJ2-1|NA|TRBV5-8
TGTGCCAGCAGCTTGACGAGGGGGAGCTTCTACAATGAGCAGTTCTTC
CASSLTRGSFYNEQFF
>TRBJ2-1|NA|TRBV6-5
TGTGCCAGCAGTTACTCGGCAGTCCCAAGCAACAATGAGCAGTTCTTC
CASSYSAVPSNNEQFF
>TRBJ2-2|NA|TRBV11-2
TGTGCCAGCAGGGTCGGCGGGGACGGGGAGCTGTTTTTT
CASRVGGDGELFF
>TRBJ2-1|TRBD2|TRBV28
TGTGCCAGCGACCAAGCGGGAGGGCCGGCCAATGAGCAGTTCTTC
CASDQAGGPANEQFF